Detailed here is one T cell receptor beta chain. The study drew participants aged roughly 18 to 89 years from 24 US areas. Profiling relied on immunoSEQ multiplex PCR, and the TCRdb table lists in-frame clones only, not all of them. Among around 390,000 clones listed, about 86% were seen once. CDR3 size: 14 residues. V lost 4 bases to trimming and J lost 7 bases; unmatched junction nucleotides: 8. Per germline, CDR1 MDHEN and CDR2 SYDVKM. The sample comes from a study of blood T cell repertoires in COVID-19. The sample consisted of PBMCs or T cells enriched from blood (not recorded which). This sequence joins TRBV28 and TRBJ2-7, with 9 bases matching TRBD1. This sequence was found in a woman aged 45-65 years who had recovered from COVID-19. The CDR3 here is CASSYRTGVGEQYF. Here the CDR3 DNA reads TGTGCCAGCAGTTACCGGACAGGGGTGGGGGAGCAGTACTTC.